The 15 T cell receptor beta chains reported below all come from one sample, sequenced in a study of cytomegalovirus exposure and HLA in healthy donors. The study ran its PCR with 60 Vbeta and 13 Jbeta primers. Method: immunoSEQ multiplex PCR; TCRdb's copy keeps in-frame clones and lacks some. The sample holds some 90,000 clones, 81% seen once. Sample: PBMCs. These receptor sequences come from a human donor in good health.

This chain connects TRBV5-1 to TRBJ2-5; TRBD1 aligns across 9 bases. The junction had 2 bases not matched to a gene; V was cut back by 1 base and J by 1 base. Germline V gene sequence: CDR1 SGHRS, CDR2 YFSETQ. CDR3 length equals 15 residues. The CDR3 loop reads CASSLSTGGQETQYF. The CDR3 DNA sequence: TGCGCCAGCAGCTTGTCGACAGGGGGCCAAGAGACCCAGTACTTC.

The V gene is TRBV2, the J gene TRBJ1-3; D might be TRBD1 (5 bases). The V and J ends lost 6 bases and 8 bases respectively, with 23 bases between them. Per the germline V gene, CDR1 is SNHLY and CDR2 is FYNNEI. The CDR3 has 16 residues. CDR3 sequence: CASSLTGTQAGDTIYF. Written as DNA, the CDR3 is TGTGCCAGCAGCCTAACAGGAACCCAGGCGGGAGACACCATATATTTT.

The chain is built from TRBV7-2 and TRBJ2-3, with TRBD2 identical over 14 bases. After removal of 5 bases from V and 6 bases from J, the junction contained 7 bases not matched to a gene. Germline CDR1 reads SGHTA; CDR2 reads FQGNSA. The CDR3 has 16 amino acids. The CDR3 coding sequence is TGTGCCAGCAGCATAAGACTAGCGGGGGGGTTGGATACGCAGTATTTT. This codes for CASSIRLAGGLDTQYF.

This clone has a handful of counts. The chain uses TRBV6-5 and TRBJ2-7; TRBD1 agrees at 8 bases. This CDR3 comprises 15 residues. Trimming cost V 5 bases and J 0 bases; bases outside gene matches: 6. In germline, CDR1 is MNHEY, CDR2 SVGAGI. The CDR3 region has the DNA TGTGCCAGCAGTGCAGGGACAGGCGCCTCCTACGAGCAGTACTTC. Encoded protein: CASSAGTGASYEQYF.

The V gene is TRBV6-6, the J gene TRBJ2-2, with 7 bases aligning to TRBD2. CDR1 MNHNY and CDR2 SVGAGI come from the germline V gene (reference sequence). This CDR3 region has 14 residues. The ends lost 11 bases at V and 4 bases at J; junction bases unmatched: 10. CDR3 sequence: CAGRGTLSTGELFF. The CDR3 nucleotides are TGTGCCGGGAGGGGTACGCTTAGCACCGGGGAGCTGTTTTTT.

CDR3 nucleotides: TGTGCCAGCGGGGGGACTCACGGGCCCCAGCATTTT. It yields the protein CASGGTHGPQHF. The chain joins TRBV2 to TRBJ1-5; weak D call: TRBD1 (5 bases). The length of the CDR3 is 12 residues. V lost 8 bases, J lost 9 bases, and 14 bases lay in between. CDR1 is SNHLY and CDR2 is FYNNEI in the germline V gene.

This clone was found once. The chain uses TRBV28 and TRBJ2-7, with 14 bases identical to TRBD2. The J segment lost 5 bases and the V segment lost 6 bases, leaving 3 bases of the junction unmatched. This CDR3 has 14 amino acids. The V gene's germline CDR1 is MDHEN and CDR2 SYDVKM. The CDR3 loop reads CASRGLAGADEQYF. CDR3 bases: TGTGCCAGCAGGGGACTAGCGGGAGCGGACGAGCAGTACTTC.

V and J are TRBV6-1 and TRBJ1-1; D not resolved. The V and J ends lost 3 bases and 0 bases respectively, with 5 bases between them. CDR1 and CDR2 from the germline V gene are MNHNS and SASEGT. The CDR3 is made up of 13 amino acids. CDR3 coding DNA: TGTGCCAGCAGTGACCACATGAACACTGAAGCTTTCTTT. It is translated as CASSDHMNTEAFF.

The chain uses TRBV9 and TRBJ2-1, with TRBD1 matching over 7 bases. CDR1 and CDR2 from the germline V gene are SGDLS and YYNGEE. This CDR3 region has 15 residues. After removal of 5 bases from V and 10 bases from J, the junction contained 15 bases not matched to a gene. The CDR3 bases are TGTGCCAGCAGTAAGGGGGCACGGGGTACGGGAGAGCAGTTCTTC. It encodes CASSKGARGTGEQFF.

The V gene is TRBV6-1, the J gene TRBJ2-3, with 8 bases matching TRBD2. Germline CDR1 MNHNS, CDR2 SASEGT. The V gene end was trimmed by 4 bases and the J gene end by 2 bases; junction bases not matched to a gene: 5. The CDR3 extends over 15 amino acids. The CDR3 sequence: CASSGRGGLTDTQYF. As DNA, the CDR3 is TGTGCCAGCAGTGGTCGGGGGGGCCTCACAGATACGCAGTATTTT.

A note on this clone: The junction differs from germline at one of its ends, possibly a read error. The V call is TRBV19, the J call TRBJ1-2; tentatively, D is TRBD1 (5 bases). The germline CDR1 and CDR2 sequences are LNHDA and SQIVND (reference sequence). The CDR3 is 11 amino acids. The CDR3 coding sequence is TGTGCCACTTGGGGGGACTACGGCTACACCTTC. Protein: CATWGDYGYTF.

V is TRBV6-1 and J is TRBJ1-3; no firm D call. The CDR3 runs to 12 residues. From germline, CDR1 is MNHNS and CDR2 SASEGT. Trimming left V 6 bases short and J 0 bases short, with 3 bases between. The CDR3 loop reads CASRSSGNTIYF. The CDR3 coding sequence is TGTGCCAGCAGGAGCTCTGGAAACACCATATATTTT.

The gene calls are TRBV11-2 and TRBJ2-7; 9 nucleotides match TRBD2. The CDR3 consists of 15 residues. The trim removed 1 base at V and 4 bases at J, leaving 5 bases unmatched. Germline CDR1 is SGHAT and CDR2 is FQNNGV. The CDR3 reads CASSLGSGRGYEQYF. The CDR3 DNA reads as TGTGCCAGCAGCTTAGGTAGCGGGAGAGGTTACGAGCAGTACTTC. Looking up the rest from reference TRBV11-2 and TRBJ2-7 gives the full variable domain: EAGVAQSPRYKIIEKRQSVAFWCNPISGHATLYWYQQILGQGPKLLIQFQNNGVVDDSQLPKDRFSAERLKGVDSTLKIQPAKLEDSAVYLCASSLGSGRGYEQYFGPGTRLTVT.

This clone was detected only once. The chain joins TRBV7-9 to TRBJ1-2; perhaps TRBD1 as D (5 bases). This CDR3 comprises 13 residues. In germline, CDR1 is SEHNR, CDR2 FQNEAQ (reference sequence). Trimming pared 3 bases from V and 2 bases from J, leaving 7 bases between. This CDR3 reads CASSFKGNYGYTF. In nucleotides, the CDR3 is TGTGCCAGCAGCTTCAAGGGGAACTATGGCTACACCTTC. Complete variable domain (other parts from reference TRBV7-9 and TRBJ1-2): DTGVSQNPRHKITKRGQNVTFRCDPISEHNRLYWYRQTLGQGPEFLTYFQNEAQLEKSRLLSDRFSAERPKGSFSTLEIQRTEQGDSAMYLCASSFKGNYGYTFGSGTRLTVV.

This clone has just one count. This sequence joins TRBV18 and TRBJ2-2; TRBD1 matches at 10 bases. Germline V gene data show CDR1 as KGHSH and CDR2 as LQKENI. With V trimmed by 2 bases and J by 4 bases, 4 bases remained unmatched. The CDR3 has 16 residues. The CDR3 spells CASSPVGQGGTGELFF. In DNA form, the CDR3 reads TGTGCCAGCTCACCAGTCGGACAGGGGGGCACCGGGGAGCTGTTTTTT.